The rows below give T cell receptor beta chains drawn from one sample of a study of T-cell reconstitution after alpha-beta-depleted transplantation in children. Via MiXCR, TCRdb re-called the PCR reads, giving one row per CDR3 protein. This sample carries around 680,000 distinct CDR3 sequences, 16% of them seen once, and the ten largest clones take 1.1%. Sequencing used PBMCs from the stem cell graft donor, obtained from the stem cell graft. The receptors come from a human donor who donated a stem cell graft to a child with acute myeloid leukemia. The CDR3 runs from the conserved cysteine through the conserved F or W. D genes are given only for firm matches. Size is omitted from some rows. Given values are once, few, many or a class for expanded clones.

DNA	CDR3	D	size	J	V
TGCGCCAGCAGCCAAGGGACCGGAGAATTCACAGATACGCAGTATTTT	CASSQGTGEFTDTQYF	.	few	TRBJ2-3	TRBV5-1
TGTGCCAGCAGCTTAGAGGCAGGGGACACCGGGGAGCTGTTTTTT	CASSLEAGDTGELFF	.	.	TRBJ2-2	TRBV11-2
TGCAGTGCTAAAGACTTGCATAGCACAGATACGCAGTATTTT	CSAKDLHSTDTQYF	.	few	TRBJ2-3	TRBV20-1
TGCGCCAGCAGCGTAGGGACTAGCGGTACCTACGAGCAGTACTTC	CASSVGTSGTYEQYF	TRBD2	many	TRBJ2-7	TRBV5-1
TGTGCCAGCAGCTCCCGGACCGACTCTGGGGCCAACGTCCTGACTTTC	CASSSRTDSGANVLTF	.	.	TRBJ2-6	TRBV7-2
TGTGCCAGCAGCGGGTACATGAACACTGAAGCTTTCTTT	CASSGYMNTEAFF	.	.	TRBJ1-1	TRBV7-9
TGCAGTGCTAATCTAGGGGGACCCTCCTTGCTCCACTTT	CSANLGGPSLLHF	.	.	TRBJ1-6	TRBV20-1
TGTGCCCTAGCGGCTCCGAACACCGGGGAGCTGTTTTTT	CALAAPNTGELFF	TRBD2	.	TRBJ2-2	TRBV7-2
TGCAGTGCTAGAGATTTGGGGGGCTCCACAGATACGCAGTATTTT	CSARDLGGSTDTQYF	.	many	TRBJ2-3	TRBV20-1
TGCAGCGTTACAGGCGATCAAGGCGGGGAGCTGTTTTTT	CSVTGDQGGELFF	.	few	TRBJ2-2	TRBV29-1
TGTGCCAGCAGCTTAGAGACAGGGTTGGTTCAGCCCCAGCATTTT	CASSLETGLVQPQHF	TRBD1	many	TRBJ1-5	TRBV7-7
TGTGCCAGCAGTTTTGGAGCCCTTCAGGGAGGGGAGGTCTATGGCTACACCTTC	CASSFGALQGGEVYGYTF	.	.	TRBJ1-2	TRBV12-3/TRBV12-4
TGCAGTGCTACTCCGGGACGGTACTATGGCTACACCTTC	CSATPGRYYGYTF	.	many	TRBJ1-2	TRBV20-1
TGTGCCAGCTCAGAGAACAGGGGAAACACTGAAGCTTTCTTT	CASSENRGNTEAFF	TRBD1	few	TRBJ1-1	TRBV18
TGTGCCAGCAGCTTAGGGCAGGGTGAGGGAGATACGCAGTATTTT	CASSLGQGEGDTQYF	.	.	TRBJ2-3	TRBV11-2
TGCAGTGCTCCCAGGTACCAAGAGACCCAGTACTTC	CSAPRYQETQYF	.	many	TRBJ2-5	TRBV20-1
TGCGCCAGCAAGGGCCTGGGGCTTGATGAGCAGTTCTTC	CASKGLGLDEQFF	.	.	TRBJ2-1	TRBV5-1
TGTGCCAGCAGCCGCCTCAGGAATTCACCCCTCCACTTT	CASSRLRNSPLHF	.	many	TRBJ1-6	TRBV12-3/TRBV12-4
TGCAGTGCTAGAGGACAGGGCTATAATTCACCCCTCCACTTT	CSARGQGYNSPLHF	TRBD1	many	TRBJ1-6	TRBV20-1
TGCAGTGCTACACCACAGGGGGCGCAGGGCTACACCTTC	CSATPQGAQGYTF	TRBD1	.	TRBJ1-2	TRBV20-1
TGTGCCATGGGCCCAGCGCCGGTCCTCGAAGCTTTCTTT	CAMGPAPVLEAFF	.	.	TRBJ1-1	TRBV28
TGTGCCAGCAGCTTAGAATCCAGGATCCGCGACAGCAATGAGCAGTTCTTC	CASSLESRIRDSNEQFF	.	.	TRBJ2-1	TRBV7-8
TGCGCCAGCAGTCTGGACCAGGGGGCGAGGACTGAAGCTTTCTTT	CASSLDQGARTEAFF	TRBD1	many	TRBJ1-1	TRBV5-1
TGTGCCAGCAGCTCTACGAGGACTAGCGGGGGCCGGGGCACGCAGTATTTT	CASSSTRTSGGRGTQYF	TRBD2	.	TRBJ2-3	TRBV5-6